These 29 T cell receptor beta chains were sequenced from one sample in a study of cytomegalovirus exposure and HLA in healthy donors. Researchers ran the PCR with 60 Vbeta and 13 Jbeta primers. Some clones are missing from TCRdb's copy, which holds only in-frame ones; the method was immunoSEQ multiplex PCR. The sample carries 140,000 to 150,000 clones, approximately 88% recorded once. Sequences were obtained from PBMCs. These receptors all come from a middle-aged woman in good health and CMV-seronegative.

J is TRBJ2-2 and V is TRBV7-9, with D possibly TRBD1 on 6 matching bases. CDR1 SEHNR and CDR2 FQNEAQ come from the germline V gene (reference sequence). The CDR3 spans 15 residues. Trimming shortened V by 3 bases and J by 3 bases, and 11 bases separated the two germline ends. CDR3 amino acids: CASSFLQGHTGELFF. DNA for the CDR3: TGTGCCAGCAGCTTTCTGCAGGGGCACACCGGGGAGCTGTTTTTT.

This chain uses TRBV11-3 with TRBJ1-1; no clear D. The length of the CDR3 is 14 residues. V dropped 5 bases and J dropped 1 base, with 11 bases sitting between them. Germline V lookup: CDR1 SGHNT, CDR2 YENEEA. The CDR3 nucleotides read TGTGCCAGCAGCCTCGCCGGTACGAACACTGAAGCTTTCTTT. Its protein product is CASSLAGTNTEAFF.

The chain carries TRBV28 and TRBJ2-7; unclear D gene. Germline V gene lookup returns CDR1 MDHEN and CDR2 SYDVKM. V shed 6 bases and J shed 5 bases, with 17 bases lying between them. This CDR3 has 14 amino acids. This chain's CDR3 is CASSPRLAVNEQYF. Written as DNA, the CDR3 is TGTGCCAGCAGCCCTAGATTGGCGGTCAACGAGCAGTACTTC. Together with reference TRBV28 and TRBJ2-7, the CDR3 gives the full variable domain: DVKVTQSSRYLVKRTGEKVFLECVQDMDHENMFWYRQDPGLGLRLIYFSYDVKMKEKGDIPEGYSVSREKKERFSLILESASTNQTSMYLCASSPRLAVNEQYFGPGTRLTVT.

This chain connects TRBV10-3 to TRBJ2-2; TRBD2 matches at 9 bases. The CDR3 is 18 residues long. Germline V gives CDR1 ENHRY, CDR2 SYGVKD. V lost 8 bases and J lost 6; bases outside the gene matches: 19. This CDR3 reads CAISPGASGNRISGELFF. Written as DNA, the CDR3 is TGTGCCATCTCCCCTGGGGCTAGCGGGAATCGTATCTCCGGGGAGCTGTTTTTT.

The chain uses TRBV6-4 and TRBJ2-1, with 10 bases matching TRBD2. The CDR3 spans 19 residues. The V gene's germline CDR1 is MRHNA and CDR2 SNTAGT. The V and J ends lost 2 bases and 0 bases, in that order; junction bases with no gene match: 10. CDR3 protein: CASSDETSGPPLSYNEQFF. As DNA, the CDR3 is TGTGCCAGCAGTGACGAGACTAGCGGGCCACCCCTCTCCTACAATGAGCAGTTCTTC.

The CDR3 sequence: CASSFAGASETQYF. The CDR3 nucleotides read TGTGCCAGCAGCTTCGCGGGGGCATCGGAGACCCAGTACTTC. J is TRBJ2-5 and V is TRBV7-9, with a possible D match to TRBD2 (7 bases). V lost 3 bases and J 5 bases, leaving 13 bases between the germline ends. CDR3 length: 14 amino acids. Per the germline V gene, CDR1 is SEHNR and CDR2 is FQNEAQ (reference sequence).

The chain carries TRBV6-6 and TRBJ2-7, with 9 nucleotides matching TRBD1. This CDR3 is built from 14 residues. Trimming removed 6 bases from V and 3 bases from J; junction bases left unmatched: 6. CDR1 and CDR2 from the germline V gene are MNHNY and SVGAGI (reference sequence). The CDR3 DNA sequence: TGTGCCAGCAGCGCGGGACAGGGCGGCTACGAGCAGTACTTC. Encoded protein: CASSAGQGGYEQYF.

This chain connects TRBV7-3 to TRBJ1-6; no clear D gene. V dropped 2 bases and J dropped 10 bases, with 12 bases sitting between them. CDR1 is SGHTA and CDR2 is FQGTGA in the germline V gene. The CDR3 covers 14 residues. The CDR3 protein is CASSLSETGSPLHF. The CDR3 region has the DNA TGTGCCAGCAGCTTATCCGAGACGGGGTCACCCCTCCACTTT.

The chain is built from TRBV7-2 and TRBJ2-6; no clear D. CDR1 is SGHTA, CDR2 FQGNSA, per germline. Trimming pared 4 bases from V and 4 bases from J, leaving 14 bases between. This CDR3 comprises 16 residues. The CDR3 reads CASSYGVSSGANVLTF. CDR3 DNA: TGTGCCAGCAGCTATGGAGTCTCGTCGGGGGCCAACGTCCTGACTTTC.

A word on this clone: At one of its ends the junction is not consistent with the germline gene, which may arise from a read error. This chain links TRBV7-9 with TRBJ1-1, with 8 positions matching TRBD1. This CDR3 contains 14 residues. Germline V lookup: CDR1 SEHNR, CDR2 FQNEAQ (reference sequence). The CDR3 here is CSSSLTGESTEAFF. The CDR3 region has the DNA TGTTCCAGCAGCCTGACAGGGGAAAGTACTGAAGCTTTCTTT.

This chain uses TRBV4-1 with TRBJ1-2; a possible D gene is TRBD1 (5 bases). In germline, CDR1 is MGHRA, CDR2 YSYEKL. Trimming stripped 4 bases from V and 7 bases from J, with 13 bases between. CDR3 size: 13 residues. The CDR3 DNA reads TGCGCCAGCAGCCTGCCAGGAGGGGTTGGCTACACCTTC. It codes for CASSLPGGVGYTF.

The chain joins TRBV19 to TRBJ2-5, with TRBD2 identical over 11 bases. The CDR3 totals 16 residues. V lost 6 bases, J lost 5 bases, and 11 bases stayed unmatched. In germline, CDR1 is LNHDA, CDR2 SQIVND (reference sequence). CDR3: CASSWTLAGGRETQYF. As DNA, the CDR3 is TGTGCCAGTAGCTGGACGCTAGCGGGAGGTCGGGAGACCCAGTACTTC.

The J gene is TRBJ1-6, the V gene TRBV5-6, with no clear D. V lost 4 bases, J lost 8 bases, and 16 bases lay in between. Germline V CDR1 and CDR2: SGHDT, YYEEEE. The CDR3 is made up of 15 amino acids. Written as DNA, the CDR3 is TGTGCCAGCAGCCGTGCGCCCCTCACGGATTCACCCCTCCACTTT. Translation: CASSRAPLTDSPLHF.

The J gene is TRBJ1-5, the V gene TRBV19, with TRBD1 identical over 9 bases. From germline, CDR1 is LNHDA and CDR2 SQIVND (reference sequence). The CDR3 length is 13 residues. The J segment lost 4 bases and the V segment lost 5 bases, leaving 0 bases of the junction unmatched. CDR3 region: CASSGTGNQPQHF. In DNA, the CDR3 is TGTGCCAGTAGTGGGACAGGGAATCAGCCCCAGCATTTT.

V and J are TRBV2 and TRBJ2-1; 11 nucleotides match TRBD1. The CDR3 has 15 residues. The germline V gene has CDR1 SNHLY and CDR2 FYNNEI. The V segment lost 1 base and the J segment 6 bases; nucleotides outside the gene matches: 2. CDR3 sequence: CASSEEGQGGNEQFF. The CDR3 DNA is TGTGCCAGCAGTGAAGAGGGACAGGGGGGCAATGAGCAGTTCTTC. Variable domain in full (rest from reference TRBV2 and TRBJ2-1): EPEVTQTPSHQVTQMGQEVILRCVPISNHLYFYWYRQILGQKVEFLVSFYNNEISEKSEIFDDQFSVERPDGSNFTLKIRSTKLEDSAMYFCASSEEGQGGNEQFFGPGTRLTVL.

The chain uses TRBV7-3 and TRBJ2-1; 10 bases match TRBD2. The CDR3 is 17 residues long. Germline values: CDR1 SGHTA, CDR2 FQGTGA. J was trimmed by 0 bases and V by 5 bases; bases with no gene match: 7. In nucleotides, the CDR3 is TGTGCCAGCAGCCGACTAGCGGGCCGAAGCTCCTACAATGAGCAGTTCTTC. Amino acids: CASSRLAGRSSYNEQFF.

This clone was counted a single time. This CDR3 reads CASSLAGAGWGNEQFF. CDR3 nucleotides: TGTGCCAGCAGCTTGGCTGGGGCAGGTTGGGGCAATGAGCAGTTCTTC. The gene calls are TRBV5-6 and TRBJ2-1; possible D gene TRBD1, 5 bases. Germline V CDR1 and CDR2: SGHDT, YYEEEE. Trimming removed 0 bases from V and 6 bases from J, with 16 bases in between. The CDR3 loop spans 16 amino acids. Full variable domain (rest looked up from reference TRBV5-6 and TRBJ2-1): DAGVTQSPTHLIKTRGQQVTLRCSPKSGHDTVSWYQQALGQGPQFIFQYYEEEERQRGNFPDRFSGHQFPNYSSELNVNALLLGDSALYLCASSLAGAGWGNEQFFGPGTRLTVL.

The chain is built from TRBV7-9 and TRBJ2-3; the match to TRBD2 covers 8 bases. There are 15 residues in the CDR3. V gave up 4 bases and J gave up 5 bases; unmatched junction bases: 8. Germline loops: CDR1 SEHNR, CDR2 FQNEAQ (reference sequence). Here the CDR3 reads CASSSREGRGDTQYF. CDR3 sequence (DNA): TGTGCCAGCAGCTCCCGGGAGGGCCGCGGAGATACGCAGTATTTT.

V usage is TRBV28 and J usage is TRBJ2-7, with no clear D. CDR3 length equals 15 residues. Trimming removed 2 bases from V and 0 bases from J, with 11 bases in between. Per the germline V gene, CDR1 is MDHEN and CDR2 is SYDVKM. CDR3: CASSLDVVTSYEQYF. The CDR3 nucleotides are TGTGCCAGCAGTTTAGATGTAGTTACCTCCTACGAGCAGTACTTC.

The V gene is TRBV5-1, the J gene TRBJ2-2; TRBD2 aligns across 8 bases. The CDR3 has 15 residues. V shed 4 bases and J 6 bases; nucleotides not matched to a gene: 8. CDR1 and CDR2 from the germline V gene are SGHRS and YFSETQ. The CDR3 DNA follows: TGCGCCAGCAGCAAGGGACTAGTTGACGCCGGGGAGCTGTTTTTT. It translates to CASSKGLVDAGELFF. Full variable domain (rest looked up from reference TRBV5-1 and TRBJ2-2): KAGVTQTPRYLIKTRGQQVTLSCSPISGHRSVSWYQQTPGQGLQFLFEYFSETQRNKGNFPGRFSGRQFSNSRSEMNVSTLELGDSALYLCASSKGLVDAGELFFGEGSRLTVL.

The V gene is TRBV20-1, the J gene TRBJ2-1; D uncertain. Trimming removed 5 bases at V and 6 bases at J, with 5 bases between. From germline, CDR1 is DFQATT and CDR2 SNEGSKA (reference sequence). The CDR3 consists of 10 residues. DNA of the CDR3: TGCAGTGCTGCGTCCAATGAGCAGTTCTTC. It is translated as CSAASNEQFF.

This sequence joins TRBV2 and TRBJ2-5, with 13 bases aligning to TRBD2. Germline loops: CDR1 SNHLY, CDR2 FYNNEI. CDR3 size: 17 residues. The V segment lost 7 bases and the J segment 4 bases; nucleotides outside the gene matches: 12. In DNA form, the CDR3 reads TGTGCCAGCATACTTGGACTAGCGGGAGTGGTGGCAGAGACCCAGTACTTC. Protein product: CASILGLAGVVAETQYF.

The chain links TRBV9 to TRBJ2-1, with D perhaps matching TRBD2 (5 bases). The ends were cut back, 0 bases at V and 6 bases at J, with 13 bases in the middle. From germline, CDR1 is SGDLS and CDR2 YYNGEE. The CDR3 spans 15 residues. CDR3 region: CASSVVASPPNEQFF. The CDR3 DNA reads TGTGCCAGCAGCGTAGTGGCTAGCCCTCCCAATGAGCAGTTCTTC.

This sequence joins TRBV5-1 and TRBJ2-1, with D possibly being TRBD1 (5 bases). CDR3 length equals 15 residues. With 1 base removed from V and 6 bases from J, the gap between germline ends came to 14 bases. Germline CDR1 SGHRS, CDR2 YFSETQ. The chain's CDR3 is CASSLYVERGNEQFF. DNA for the CDR3: TGCGCCAGCAGCTTGTATGTAGAAAGGGGCAATGAGCAGTTCTTC.

The table lists this clone with a count of one. The gene calls are TRBV5-1 and TRBJ2-3, with TRBD2 identical over 9 bases. The CDR3 contains 14 residues. Germline trimming cut 5 bases from V and 6 bases from J; bases unmatched to any gene: 7. Germline CDR1 SGHRS, CDR2 YFSETQ. The CDR3 reads CASRVFAGGDTQYF. In nucleotides, the CDR3 is TGCGCCAGCAGAGTCTTCGCGGGGGGGGATACGCAGTATTTT.

This chain links TRBV7-8 with TRBJ1-3, with D perhaps matching TRBD1 (5 bases). The germline V gene encodes CDR1 SGHVS and CDR2 FQNEAQ. The CDR3 consists of 15 residues. V was trimmed by 1 base and J by 5 bases, leaving 12 bases between them. CDR3 nucleotide sequence: TGTGCCAGCAGCTTAGGACAGCCTCAGAGAAACACCATATATTTT. It codes for CASSLGQPQRNTIYF.

Worth noting for this clone: A read error may account for a junction end that differs from germline. This chain joins TRBV7-9 and TRBJ1-1, with D uncertain. Germline V gene lookup returns CDR1 SEHNR and CDR2 FQNEAQ (reference sequence). This CDR3 contains 12 residues. The CDR3 sequence is CSSSLGWGDGFF. The DNA for the CDR3 is TGTTCCAGCAGCTTAGGTTGGGGAGATGGCTTCTTT.

This chain joins TRBV7-9 and TRBJ2-7, with D tentatively TRBD1 (5 bases). The CDR3 extends over 12 amino acids. Germline lookup yields CDR1 SEHNR and CDR2 FQNEAQ (reference sequence). Trimming removed 5 bases at V and 1 base at J, with 6 bases between. The CDR3 loop reads CASSRQSYEQYF. The CDR3 nucleotides are TGTGCCAGCAGCAGACAGTCCTACGAGCAGTACTTC. The full variable domain, rest sourced from reference TRBV7-9 and TRBJ2-7, is DTGVSQNPRHKITKRGQNVTFRCDPISEHNRLYWYRQTLGQGPEFLTYFQNEAQLEKSRLLSDRFSAERPKGSFSTLEIQRTEQGDSAMYLCASSRQSYEQYFGPGTRLTVT.

This clone was seen once. The chain links TRBV27 to TRBJ2-1; TRBD2 matches 9 bases. Germline V gene lookup returns CDR1 MNHEY and CDR2 SMNVEV (reference sequence). The CDR3 has 16 amino acids. The V segment lost 0 bases and the J segment 8 bases; nucleotides outside the gene matches: 8. Here the CDR3 reads CASSLSLPSGVHEQFF. The CDR3 DNA is TGTGCCAGCAGTTTATCGTTACCTAGCGGGGTCCATGAGCAGTTCTTC.